Below, one T cell receptor beta chain is given with its context. The data originate from a study of stem cell transplantation in POMP-related autoinflammatory disease. Generated by immunoSEQ multiplex PCR, the TCRdb table keeps only in-frame clones and is missing some. The sample has approximately 65,000 clones; approximately 91% are singletons. The sample here was CD4+ T cells from PBMCs, taken after stem cell transplantation. The receptor's source is a human patient with POMP-related autoinflammation and immune dysregulation (PRAID). These T cells may partly come from the graft donor.

CDR3 bases: TGTGCCAGCAGTTCGGAGTTGAACACTGAAGCTTTCTTT. Translating it yields CASSSELNTEAFF. This rearrangement joins TRBV28 to TRBJ1-1; D is unclear. CDR3 length equals 13 residues. With 4 bases removed from V and 0 bases from J, the gap between germline ends came to 6 bases. Germline values: CDR1 MDHEN, CDR2 SYDVKM. The variable domain in full, completed from reference TRBV28 and TRBJ1-1, reads DVKVTQSSRYLVKRTGEKVFLECVQDMDHENMFWYRQDPGLGLRLIYFSYDVKMKEKGDIPEGYSVSREKKERFSLILESASTNQTSMYLCASSSELNTEAFFGQGTRLTVV.